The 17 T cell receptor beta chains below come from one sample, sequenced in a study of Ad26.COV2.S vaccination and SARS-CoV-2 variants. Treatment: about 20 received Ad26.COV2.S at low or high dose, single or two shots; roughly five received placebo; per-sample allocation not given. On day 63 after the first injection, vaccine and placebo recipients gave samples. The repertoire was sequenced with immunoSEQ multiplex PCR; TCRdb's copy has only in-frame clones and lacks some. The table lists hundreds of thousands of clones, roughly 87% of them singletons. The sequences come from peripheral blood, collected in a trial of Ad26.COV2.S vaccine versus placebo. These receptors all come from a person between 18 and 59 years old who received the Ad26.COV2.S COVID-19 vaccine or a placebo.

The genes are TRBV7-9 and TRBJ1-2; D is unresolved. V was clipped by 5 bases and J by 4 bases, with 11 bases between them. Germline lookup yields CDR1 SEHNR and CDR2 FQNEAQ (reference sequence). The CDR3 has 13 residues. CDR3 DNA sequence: TGTGCCAGCAGCCATCCTTCCGCCTATGGCTACACCTTC. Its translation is CASSHPSAYGYTF.

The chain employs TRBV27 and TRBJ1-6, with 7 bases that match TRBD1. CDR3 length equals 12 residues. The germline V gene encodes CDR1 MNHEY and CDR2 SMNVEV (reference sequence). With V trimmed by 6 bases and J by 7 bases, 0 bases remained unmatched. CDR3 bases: TGTGCCAGCAGGGGACAGAATTCACCCCTCCACTTT. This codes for CASRGQNSPLHF.

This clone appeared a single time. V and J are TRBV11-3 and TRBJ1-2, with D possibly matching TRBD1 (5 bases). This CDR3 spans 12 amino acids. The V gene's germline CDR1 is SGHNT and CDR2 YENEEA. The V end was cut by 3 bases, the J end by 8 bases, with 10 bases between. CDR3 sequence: CASSFGGRGYTF. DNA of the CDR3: TGTGCCAGCAGCTTTGGGGGGAGAGGCTACACCTTC.

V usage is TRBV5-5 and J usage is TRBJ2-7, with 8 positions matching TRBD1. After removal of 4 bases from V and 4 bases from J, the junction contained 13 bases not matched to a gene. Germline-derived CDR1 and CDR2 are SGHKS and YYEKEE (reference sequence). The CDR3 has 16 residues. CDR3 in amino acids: CASSARTGLDFYEQYF. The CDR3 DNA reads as TGTGCCAGCAGCGCCCGGACAGGGCTGGACTTTTACGAGCAGTACTTC.

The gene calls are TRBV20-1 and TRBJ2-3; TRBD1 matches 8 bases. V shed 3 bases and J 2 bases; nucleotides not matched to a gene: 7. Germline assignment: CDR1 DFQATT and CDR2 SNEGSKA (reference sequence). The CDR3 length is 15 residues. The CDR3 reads CSASTTGVITDTQYF. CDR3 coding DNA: TGCAGTGCTAGTACGACAGGGGTCATCACAGATACGCAGTATTTT.

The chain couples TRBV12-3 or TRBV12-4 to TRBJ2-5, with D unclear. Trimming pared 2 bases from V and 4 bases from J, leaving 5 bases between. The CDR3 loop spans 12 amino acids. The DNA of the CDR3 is TGTGCCAGCAGTTTAAATGGAGAGACCCAGTACTTC. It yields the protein CASSLNGETQYF.

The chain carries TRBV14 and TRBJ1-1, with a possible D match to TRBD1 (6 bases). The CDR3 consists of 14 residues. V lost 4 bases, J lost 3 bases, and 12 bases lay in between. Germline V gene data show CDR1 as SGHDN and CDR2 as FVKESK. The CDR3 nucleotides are TGTGCCAGCAGCCCGGGGGGGCTGCACACTGAAGCTTTCTTT. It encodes CASSPGGLHTEAFF.

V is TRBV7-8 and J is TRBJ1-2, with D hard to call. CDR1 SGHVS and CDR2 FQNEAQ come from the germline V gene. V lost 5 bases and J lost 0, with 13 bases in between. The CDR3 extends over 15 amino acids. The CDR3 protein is CASSLGPIANYGYTF. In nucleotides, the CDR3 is TGTGCCAGCAGCCTAGGACCGATAGCTAACTATGGCTACACCTTC.

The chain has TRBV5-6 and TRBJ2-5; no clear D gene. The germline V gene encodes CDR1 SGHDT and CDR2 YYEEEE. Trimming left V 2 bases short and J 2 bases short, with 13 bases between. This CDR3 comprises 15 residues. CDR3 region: CASSFGDWLQETQYF. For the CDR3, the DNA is TGTGCCAGCAGCTTTGGAGATTGGTTACAAGAGACCCAGTACTTC. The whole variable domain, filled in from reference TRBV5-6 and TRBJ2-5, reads DAGVTQSPTHLIKTRGQQVTLRCSPKSGHDTVSWYQQALGQGPQFIFQYYEEEERQRGNFPDRFSGHQFPNYSSELNVNALLLGDSALYLCASSFGDWLQETQYFGPGTRLLVL.

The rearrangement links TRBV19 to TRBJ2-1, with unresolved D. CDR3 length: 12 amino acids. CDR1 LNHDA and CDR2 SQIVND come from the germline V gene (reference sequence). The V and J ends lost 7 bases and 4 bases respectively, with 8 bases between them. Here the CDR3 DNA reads TGTGCCAGTAATTCCGGATACAATGAGCAGTTCTTC. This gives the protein CASNSGYNEQFF.

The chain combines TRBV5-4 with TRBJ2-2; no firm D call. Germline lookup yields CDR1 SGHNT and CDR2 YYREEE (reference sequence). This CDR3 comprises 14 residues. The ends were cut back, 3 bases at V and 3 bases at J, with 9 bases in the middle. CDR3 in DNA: TGTGCCAGCAGCTCGTTACGAGACACCGGGGAGCTGTTTTTT. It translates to CASSSLRDTGELFF.

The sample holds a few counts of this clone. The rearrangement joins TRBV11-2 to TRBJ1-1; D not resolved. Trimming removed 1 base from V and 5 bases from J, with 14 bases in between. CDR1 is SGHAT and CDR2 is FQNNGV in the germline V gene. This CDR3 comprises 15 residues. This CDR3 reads CASSLVRSLITEAFF. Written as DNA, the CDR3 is TGTGCCAGCAGCTTAGTACGGTCATTGATAACTGAAGCTTTCTTT.

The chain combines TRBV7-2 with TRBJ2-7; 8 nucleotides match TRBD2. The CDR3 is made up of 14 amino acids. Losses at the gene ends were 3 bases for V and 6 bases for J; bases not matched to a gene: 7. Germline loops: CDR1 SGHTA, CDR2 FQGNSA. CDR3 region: CASSFSLAGTEQYF. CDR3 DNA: TGTGCCAGCAGCTTTAGTTTAGCGGGGACCGAGCAGTACTTC. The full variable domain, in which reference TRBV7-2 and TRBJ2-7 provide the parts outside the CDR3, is GAGVSQSPSNKVTEKGKDVELRCDPISGHTALYWYRQSLGQGLEFLIYFQGNSAPDKSGLPSDRFSAERTGGSVSTLTIQRTQQEDSAVYLCASSFSLAGTEQYFGPGTRLTVT.

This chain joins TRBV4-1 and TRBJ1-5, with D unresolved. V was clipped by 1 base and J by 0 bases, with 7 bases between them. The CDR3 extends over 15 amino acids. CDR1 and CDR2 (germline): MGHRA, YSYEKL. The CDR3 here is CASSQVKDSNQPQHF. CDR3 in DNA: TGCGCCAGCAGCCAAGTCAAAGATAGCAATCAGCCCCAGCATTTT.

CDR3 bases: TGTGCCAGCAGCCAAGTCCTCGAGGAAAAGACCCAGTACTTC. Translating it yields CASSQVLEEKTQYF. V usage is TRBV3-1 (or the pseudogene TRBV3-2) and J usage is TRBJ2-5; D not resolved. Germline V gene data show CDR1 as LGHDT and CDR2 as YNNKEL (reference sequence). V gave up 1 base and J gave up 6 bases, with 12 bases separating them. This CDR3 has 14 residues.

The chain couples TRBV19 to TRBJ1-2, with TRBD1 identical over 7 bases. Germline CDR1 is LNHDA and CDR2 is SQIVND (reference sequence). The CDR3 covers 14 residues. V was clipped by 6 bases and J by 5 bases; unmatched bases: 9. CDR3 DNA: TGTGCCAGTAGGATACCGGGACAGCGATATGGCTACACCTTC. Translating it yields CASRIPGQRYGYTF.

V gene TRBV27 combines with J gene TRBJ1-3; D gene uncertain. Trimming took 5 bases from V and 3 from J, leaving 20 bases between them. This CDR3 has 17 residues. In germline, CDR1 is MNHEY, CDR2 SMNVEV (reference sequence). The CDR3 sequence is CASSPQGGGWRGNTIYF. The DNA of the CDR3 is TGTGCCAGCAGTCCCCAAGGTGGTGGGTGGCGTGGAAACACCATATATTTT.